The 3 T cell receptor beta chains in this list originate from one sample, sequenced in a study of cytomegalovirus exposure and HLA in healthy donors. TCRdb's copy holds only in-frame clones and misses some; the assay was immunoSEQ multiplex PCR. Of under 200,000 clones listed, roughly nine tenths were seen once; the top ten hold 5% to 7%. Sequencing used PBMCs. The receptors stem from a woman aged 25-40 years in good health and CMV-seronegative.

The chain is built from TRBV30 and TRBJ1-3; tentatively, D is TRBD1 (5 bases). The ends were cut back, 5 bases at V and 0 bases at J, with 11 bases in the middle. This CDR3 has 14 residues. CDR1 GTSNPN and CDR2 SVGIG come from the germline V gene (reference sequence). Here the CDR3 reads CAWATGSSGNTIYF. The CDR3 nucleotides read TGTGCCTGGGCTACAGGTTCCTCTGGAAACACCATATATTTT.

This rearrangement joins TRBV27 to TRBJ1-5; TRBD1 is a possible D gene (6 bases). The length of the CDR3 is 14 residues. V was clipped by 6 bases and J by 4 bases, with 13 bases between them. Germline V gives CDR1 MNHEY, CDR2 SMNVEV (reference sequence). CDR3 sequence (DNA): TGTGCCAGCAGGCCACAGGGAAGAAATCAGCCCCAGCATTTT. Encoded protein: CASRPQGRNQPQHF.

V usage is TRBV6-5 and J usage is TRBJ2-7; tentatively, D is TRBD1 (6 bases). This CDR3 is 14 amino acids long. Germline V CDR1 and CDR2: MNHEY, SVGAGI. The V gene lost 4 bases and the J gene lost 7 bases, with 17 bases spanning the gap. DNA of the CDR3: TGTGCCAGCAGTTTAGCTCTTTCAGGGGAAGAGCAGTACTTC. Residues: CASSLALSGEEQYF.